Described below is a single TCR beta chain sequence and its context. This clonotype was seen many times. Its binding antigen is unknown. Base qualities are missing; no much larger clone stands one base away. Trimming removed 1 base from V and 0 bases from J, leaving 9 bases between the germline ends. Its CDR3 holds 14 amino acids, cysteine through phenylalanine. Only CDR3 DNA remains: 42 bases, in frame from the first base. The CDR1 and CDR2 encoded by the germline V gene (reference sequence) are DFQATT and SNEGSKA. Libraries of naive CD8 T cells were built from around 20,000 to 990,000 sorted cells, with 10%, 30% or 50% of the purified RNA used. On a BD FACSAria II, naive CD8 T cells were FACS-sorted as CD8+CD4-CCR7+CD45RA+ and collected into RLT Plus buffer. Ten to eleven TCR copies' worth of Jurkat RNA were spiked into roughly 19,000-1,000,000 naive CD8 T cell samples to test detection sensitivity. CD8 T cells were enriched with RosetteSep CD8+ T Cell Enrichment Cocktail and Ficoll-Paque, followed by ACK red cell lysis.

The data derive from a study of molecular identifiers for immune sequencing clone quantification (dated 2018 in TCRdb). At the level of the whole study: In a replicate experiment, RNA from roughly 20,000 or 100,000 naive CD8 T cells was split into five aliquots, four of which were sequenced. CD8 T cells were used in a methods study to benchmark molecular-identifier clustering-based TCR repertoire sequencing (MIDCIRS) and TCR RNA copy counting. The full study reports these points: When barcode sub-clustering was not used, chimeric consensus sequences inflated TCR diversity, with chimeras reaching as high as 47%. In CMV-specific effector cells, over 99% of molecules were held by clones above 20 RNA copies, whereas under 1% of molecules were held by such clones in naive cells. The naive libraries included spiked-in Jurkat TCR RNA (roughly 11 copies' worth), and this RNA is not part of the donor repertoire. The sizes of highly expanded clones could end up underestimated when identical TCR molecules share a barcode. Modeling estimated around 3.2 recovered TCR RNA copies per cell, compared with about ten by digital PCR, which implies about 30% capture efficiency. Even against a background of 750,000 to 1,000,000 naive CD8 T cells, spiked-in Jurkat TCR RNA amounting to a single cell's worth was reported to be detectable.

Libraries came from PCR. TCRdb names Illumina HiSeq 4000 as the instrument used. Preparation of bulk TCR libraries followed a previously described approach, with the TCR primers listed in Table S5. Total RNA was purified with the Qiagen AllPrep DNA/RNA kit. Before analysis, reads from multiple sequencing runs of one library were combined. Turning to the authors' computational methods: Reads were retained only if an exact TCR constant sequence was present, and the retained reads were trimmed to 150 nt and grouped according to their 12-nt molecular barcodes. Within each barcode group, reads were sub-clustered at a 15% Levenshtein threshold, and quality-weighted consensus sequences were built per RNA molecule. Non-functional sequences were filtered out, along with any lower-count sequence sitting one edit away from another sequence. On the basis of fitting two negative binomial distributions, barcode sub-clusters with fewer than 20% of the maximum read count were discarded. TCRdb ran its own pipeline on the public reads, namely fastp trimming at Q25 and MiXCR clone calling, and kept in-frame beta chains. Rows are unified per CDR3 protein, each entry keeping the most common DNA and genes. Here the V and J calls rest on TCRdb's processing, not on the authors' analysis. This sample holds more than 70,000 distinct CDR3 sequences; roughly a fifth were observed only once. The ten biggest clones cover more than 1% of the sample.

This sequence uses TRBV20-1 and TRBJ2-5; TRBD1 might be the D gene, on 5 matching bases. The TCR sequence derives from a human donor in good health. Some libraries in this study had Jurkat cell RNA spiked in. The source material was naive CD8+ T cells from blood, with Jurkat cell RNA spiked in. Read against the paper, the sample's cell subset or site label means: FACS-sorted CD8+CD4-CCR7+CD45RA+ naive T cells. CDR3 region: CSARGSGHQETQYF. The nucleotide sequence reads TGCAGTGCTAGAGGATCAGGGCACCAAGAGACCCAGTACTTC.